A single sample is the source of the 15 T cell receptor beta chains below, sequenced in a study of cytomegalovirus exposure and HLA in healthy donors. PCR used 60 Vbeta primers and 13 Jbeta primers. This table comes from immunoSEQ multiplex PCR, and its TCRdb copy is limited to in-frame clones, with some not included. The top ten hold about 15% of the sample, which has 70,000 to 95,000 clones, 70% to 80% seen once. The sequenced material came from PBMCs. All receptors come from a middle-aged woman in good health and CMV-seropositive.

This chain uses TRBV7-2 with TRBJ1-1, with D maybe TRBD1 (5 bases). Germline-derived CDR1 and CDR2 are SGHTA and FQGNSA. CDR3 length equals 14 residues. V was pared by 5 bases and J by 4 bases, with 14 bases between. CDR3 sequence (DNA): TGTGCCAGCAGCCCGCCCGGGAGGGGCACTGAAGCTTTCTTT. Amino acids: CASSPPGRGTEAFF.

A few counts support this clone. This chain joins TRBV29-1 and TRBJ2-1; TRBD2 is a possible D gene (5 bases). The V gene lost 5 bases and the J gene lost 1 base, with 12 bases spanning the gap. Germline CDR1 and CDR2: SQVTM and ANQGSEA. This CDR3 has 14 residues. The CDR3 DNA reads as TGCAGCGTTCTAGCCGATTGGTCCTACAATGAGCAGTTCTTC. It translates to CSVLADWSYNEQFF.

This clone occurred a few times. V usage is TRBV10-1 and J usage is TRBJ1-1; 9 bases match TRBD1. In germline, CDR1 is WNHNN, CDR2 SYGVQD (reference sequence). CDR3 length equals 12 residues. J lost 13 bases, V lost 6 bases, and 9 bases had no gene match. CDR3 bases: TGCGCCAGCAGGGATGGGACAGGGCGTTATTTCTTT. It yields the protein CASRDGTGRYFF.

The CDR3 protein is CASSPSVSPKGDYGYTF. The CDR3 DNA is TGTGCCAGCTCACCGTCTGTATCCCCCAAGGGAGACTATGGCTACACCTTC. The chain combines TRBV18 with TRBJ1-2; D is ambiguous. V lost 3 bases and J lost 3, with 20 bases in between. Germline V gene data show CDR1 as KGHSH and CDR2 as LQKENI. The CDR3 extends over 17 amino acids.

The rearrangement uses TRBV6-5 and TRBJ1-2; 9 positions agree with TRBD1. The ends lost 0 bases at V and 4 bases at J; junction bases unmatched: 6. The V gene's germline CDR1 is MNHEY and CDR2 SVGAGI. The CDR3 spans 16 residues. The CDR3 region is CASSYSTGGLLYGYTF. In nucleotides, the CDR3 is TGTGCCAGCAGTTACTCGACAGGGGGTCTACTCTATGGCTACACCTTC.

The gene calls are TRBV2 and TRBJ1-1; D remains ambiguous. Germline loops: CDR1 SNHLY, CDR2 FYNNEI. The germline V and J ends were trimmed by 1 base and 7 bases, with 4 bases remaining between them. The CDR3 has 11 residues. CDR3 region: CASSEDSEAFF. CDR3 DNA sequence: TGTGCCAGCAGTGAAGACAGTGAAGCTTTCTTT.

The V gene is TRBV7-9, the J gene TRBJ1-6; D call uncertain. CDR1 and CDR2 from the germline V gene are SEHNR and FQNEAQ (reference sequence). The V end lost 7 bases, the J end lost 0 bases, and 19 bases lay between the germline ends. The CDR3 loop spans 18 amino acids. The CDR3: CASTTVEGSSSYNSPLHF. As DNA, the CDR3 is TGTGCCAGCACTACCGTGGAGGGCTCAAGCTCCTATAATTCACCCCTCCACTTT.

J is TRBJ1-2 and V is TRBV28, with 7 bases matching TRBD1. The germline gives CDR1 MDHEN, CDR2 SYDVKM. The V segment lost 4 bases and the J segment 4 bases; nucleotides outside the gene matches: 0. The CDR3 spans 12 residues. CDR3: CASSSGGYGYTF. The CDR3 nucleotides read TGTGCCAGCAGTTCAGGGGGCTATGGCTACACCTTC.

This chain's CDR3 is CASSREEAFF. CDR3 DNA sequence: TGTGCCAGCAGCCGGGAGGAAGCTTTCTTT. The chain couples TRBV7-9 to TRBJ1-1; no reliable D call. CDR3 length: 10 amino acids. Trimming took off 5 bases at V and 8 bases at J, with 6 bases between the two ends. Germline-derived CDR1 and CDR2 are SEHNR and FQNEAQ (reference sequence).

The V gene is TRBV2, the J gene TRBJ2-3; 8 nucleotides match TRBD2. The V gene end was trimmed by 3 bases and the J gene end by 1 base; junction bases not matched to a gene: 9. The germline CDR1 and CDR2 sequences are SNHLY and FYNNEI. There are 17 residues in the CDR3. In DNA form, the CDR3 reads TGTGCCAGCAGTGATGTGGCGGGGGGCGAGGGCACAGATACGCAGTATTTT. This encodes CASSDVAGGEGTDTQYF.

This chain joins TRBV7-9 and TRBJ2-1; D call uncertain. The length of the CDR3 is 14 residues. V lost 5 bases and J lost 7, with 15 bases in between. Germline values: CDR1 SEHNR, CDR2 FQNEAQ (reference sequence). Here the CDR3 reads CASSPAQQRNEQFF. In DNA form, the CDR3 reads TGTGCCAGCAGCCCTGCCCAACAACGAAATGAGCAGTTCTTC. The complete variable domain, with remaining parts taken from reference TRBV7-9 and TRBJ2-1, reads DTGVSQNPRHKITKRGQNVTFRCDPISEHNRLYWYRQTLGQGPEFLTYFQNEAQLEKSRLLSDRFSAERPKGSFSTLEIQRTEQGDSAMYLCASSPAQQRNEQFFGPGTRLTVL.

The V gene is TRBV19, the J gene TRBJ2-3; a possible D gene is TRBD1 (6 bases). Per germline, CDR1 LNHDA and CDR2 SQIVND (reference sequence). The CDR3 length is 15 residues. Deletions cut 5 bases from V and 2 bases from J, with 14 bases between. The CDR3 spells CASSAIQGITDTQYF. The CDR3 DNA reads as TGTGCCAGTAGTGCAATACAGGGTATCACAGATACGCAGTATTTT.

The chain recombines TRBV5-4 with TRBJ1-3; 7 nucleotides align to TRBD1. Germline values: CDR1 SGHNT, CDR2 YYREEE (reference sequence). This CDR3 is built from 15 residues. Trimming at V came to 4 bases and at J to 3 bases, leaving 7 bases not matched to a gene. CDR3 sequence (DNA): TGTGCCAGCAGCCGAGACAGGGTTGGTGGAAACACCATATATTTT. It encodes CASSRDRVGGNTIYF.

V gene TRBV7-6 combines with J gene TRBJ2-1; 9 bases fit TRBD2. V lost 0 bases to trimming and J lost 0 bases; unmatched junction nucleotides: 0. The CDR3 covers 16 residues. Germline CDR1 reads SGHVS; CDR2 reads FNYEAQ. CDR3: CASSLAAGGSYNEQFF. CDR3 nucleotides: TGTGCCAGCAGCTTAGCAGCGGGGGGCTCCTACAATGAGCAGTTCTTC.

This clone was found once. The chain has TRBV18 and TRBJ2-3, with D maybe TRBD1 (6 bases). Germline V lookup: CDR1 KGHSH, CDR2 LQKENI. This CDR3 comprises 13 residues. V was clipped by 2 bases and J by 8 bases, with 11 bases between them. Written as DNA, the CDR3 is TGTGCCAGCTCACCAGGGGGCGCGGGTACGCAGTATTTT. Translated, it gives CASSPGGAGTQYF.